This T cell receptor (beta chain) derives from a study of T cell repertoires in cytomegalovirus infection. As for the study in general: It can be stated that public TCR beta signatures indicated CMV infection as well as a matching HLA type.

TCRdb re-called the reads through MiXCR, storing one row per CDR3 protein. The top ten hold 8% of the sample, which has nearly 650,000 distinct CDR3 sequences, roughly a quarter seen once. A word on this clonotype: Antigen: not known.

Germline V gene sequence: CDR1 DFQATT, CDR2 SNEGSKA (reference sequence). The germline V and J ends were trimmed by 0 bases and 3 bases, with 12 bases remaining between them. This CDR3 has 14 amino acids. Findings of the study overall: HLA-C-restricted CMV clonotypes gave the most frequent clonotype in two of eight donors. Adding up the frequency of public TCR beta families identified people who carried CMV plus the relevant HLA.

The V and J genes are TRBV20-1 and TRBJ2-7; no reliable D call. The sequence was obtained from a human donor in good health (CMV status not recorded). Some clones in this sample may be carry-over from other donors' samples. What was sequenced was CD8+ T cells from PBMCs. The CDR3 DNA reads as TGCAGTGCTAGAGATCGACTTCACATCTACGAGCAGTACTTC. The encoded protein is CSARDRLHIYEQYF.